This TCR beta chain derives from a study of response to subunit inactivated influenza vaccine. Findings of the study overall: Authors suggested seasonal influenza vaccinations each recruit few new T cells.

Each CDR3 protein gets one entry after TCRdb re-called the RT-PCR reads with MiXCR. The data contain 500,000 to 650,000 distinct CDR3 sequences, roughly 8.2% of them seen just once; the ten biggest clones take up 10% to 15%. In regard to this clonotype: Its antigen is as yet unknown.

Here the sequenced sample was PBMCs from blood, taken less than 30 months after vaccination. The TCR originated in a man aged 50 to 75 who received an inactivated influenza vaccine.

The CDR3 region is CATSDGGDHGETQYF. CDR3 sequence (DNA): TGTGCCACCAGTGATGGTGGGGACCACGGGGAGACCCAGTACTTC. The chain is built from TRBV24-1 and TRBJ2-5; the D gene could be TRBD1 or TRBD2 (5 bases each). The ends were cut back, 3 bases at V and 5 bases at J, with 15 bases in the middle. CDR1 and CDR2 from the germline V gene are KGHDR and SFDVKD. This CDR3 comprises 15 residues.